This T cell receptor beta chain stems from a study of cytomegalovirus exposure and HLA in healthy donors. Germline V lookup: CDR1 SSHAT, CDR2 FNYEAQ (reference sequence). This CDR3 contains 13 residues. Between the trimmed V and J ends, which lost 5 bases and 4 bases, there was a span of 9 bases. PCR involved 60 Vbeta and 13 Jbeta primers. Per the study methods: Roughly 11 million of the about 80 million unique TCR beta chains counted in a later analysis were shared. TCRdb keeps only in-frame clones here, not all; method: immunoSEQ multiplex PCR. V and J calls and clone size are those listed in that table; D and trimming were worked out from the DNA. Reported are 45,000 to 55,000 clones; the ten largest clones contain 5.5% to 7%. Points from the study as a whole: An assumption of roughly uniform sequencing depth across donors underlay the presence/absence analyses. A few V segments could not be told apart, such as TRBV6-2 and TRBV6-3, and were left out.

Points on this clone: Its antigen is still unknown.

The chain recombines TRBV7-7 with TRBJ1-3; D unclear. The TCR sequence derives from a male donor in good health and CMV-seropositive. The sequenced material came from PBMCs. Written as DNA, the CDR3 is TGTGCCAGCAGCGCGGGCCCCGGAAACACCATATATTTT. This gives the protein CASSAGPGNTIYF.